The 28 T cell receptor beta chains in this list originate from one sample, sequenced in a study of shared clonotypes between healthy human individuals. Repertoires were generated with immunoSEQ multiplex PCR, while TCRdb's copy carries only in-frame clones and drops some. The sample comprises some 500,000 clones, 90% to 96% of which are singletons, and 0.055% to 0.075% rests with the top ten. The specimen sequenced was naive CD4+ T cells sorted from blood. Subset indicated: CD45RA+ positively selected. These receptor sequences come from a woman younger than 45 in good health.

The chain has TRBV19 and TRBJ2-1; a weak D match, TRBD1 (6 bases). CDR3 length equals 15 residues. Per germline, CDR1 LNHDA and CDR2 SQIVND (reference sequence). The ends were cut back, 0 bases at V and 0 bases at J, with 6 bases in the middle. The CDR3 DNA is TGTGCCAGTAGTATAGACAGGGGCTCCTACAATGAGCAGTTCTTC. As protein: CASSIDRGSYNEQFF. The full variable domain, its missing parts supplied by reference TRBV19 and TRBJ2-1, is DGGITQSPKYLFRKEGQNVTLSCEQNLNHDAMYWYRQDPGQGLRLIYYSQIVNDFQKGDIAEGYSVSREKKESFPLTVTSAQKNPTAFYLCASSIDRGSYNEQFFGPGTRLTVL.

The chain is built from TRBV6-6 and TRBJ2-3; a possible D gene is TRBD2 (6 bases). The V end lost 4 bases, the J end lost 6 bases, and 14 bases lay between the germline ends. Germline V CDR1 and CDR2: MNHNY, SVGAGI (reference sequence). The CDR3 is 14 residues long. The CDR3: CASSSVAEGDTQYF. The CDR3 nucleotides read TGTGCCAGCAGTTCGGTAGCGGAAGGGGATACGCAGTATTTT.

The chain links TRBV30 to TRBJ1-5; no clear D. Germline CDR1 GTSNPN, CDR2 SVGIG (reference sequence). CDR3 length: 12 residues. Between the trimmed V and J ends, which lost 5 bases and 6 bases, there was a span of 11 bases. In DNA, the CDR3 is TGTGCCTGGTGCCAGTTGGGTCAGCCCCAGCATTTT. This encodes CAWCQLGQPQHF.

This chain links TRBV28 with TRBJ1-3; 7 positions match TRBD1. Trimming at V came to 5 bases and at J to 0 bases, leaving 7 bases not matched to a gene. CDR3 length equals 16 residues. Germline lookup yields CDR1 MDHEN and CDR2 SYDVKM. The CDR3 nucleotides read TGTGCCAGCAGTACCGGGACAGATCACTCTGGAAACACCATATATTTT. It translates to CASSTGTDHSGNTIYF.

The genes are TRBV4-2 and TRBJ1-2, with 10 bases fitting TRBD1. Germline V lookup: CDR1 LGHNA, CDR2 YNFKEQ. CDR3 length equals 16 residues. The V segment lost 0 bases and the J segment 8 bases; nucleotides outside the gene matches: 9. The CDR3 is CASSQDAPGQGSGYTF. The CDR3 region has the DNA TGTGCCAGCAGCCAAGACGCACCGGGACAGGGGAGCGGCTACACCTTC.

The chain has TRBV7-8 and TRBJ1-1; D is undetermined. Germline assignment: CDR1 SGHVS and CDR2 FQNEAQ. Trimming removed 6 bases from V and 1 base from J, with 24 bases in between. The CDR3 consists of 18 residues. CDR3 residues: CASRKRGNRSGWNTEAFF. The CDR3 DNA sequence: TGTGCCAGCAGGAAACGAGGGAATAGATCGGGGTGGAACACTGAAGCTTTCTTT.

The chain recombines TRBV11-2 with TRBJ1-1; no definite D call. The V and J ends lost 1 base and 11 bases respectively, with 17 bases between them. CDR3 length equals 14 residues. Germline lookup yields CDR1 SGHAT and CDR2 FQNNGV. The CDR3 sequence is CASSLGGTLGGAFF. Written as DNA, the CDR3 is TGTGCCAGCAGCTTAGGCGGCACCTTAGGTGGTGCTTTCTTT.

This rearrangement joins TRBV6-5 to TRBJ2-5; 9 positions agree with TRBD2. Trimming at V came to 8 bases and at J to 5 bases, leaving 12 bases not matched to a gene. The CDR3 runs to 15 residues. Per germline, CDR1 MNHEY and CDR2 SVGAGI. Here the CDR3 DNA reads TGTGCCAGCTTCTGGGGACTAGCAGGTTCCGAGACCCAGTACTTC. It codes for CASFWGLAGSETQYF.

The sample holds one count of this clone. This chain connects TRBV2 to TRBJ1-2; D might be TRBD1 (5 bases). This CDR3 has 15 amino acids. V was shortened by 4 bases and J by 7 bases, with 19 bases between the two germline ends. The germline gives CDR1 SNHLY, CDR2 FYNNEI. The CDR3 region is CASSAGPIRAGGYTF. DNA for the CDR3: TGTGCCAGCAGTGCGGGGCCAATCAGGGCTGGTGGCTACACCTTC.

A single count supports this clone. The gene calls are TRBV9 and TRBJ1-2; D is uncertain. The CDR3 is 14 amino acids. Germline V gene sequence: CDR1 SGDLS, CDR2 YYNGEE. With 7 bases removed from V and 1 base from J, the gap between germline ends came to 14 bases. CDR3 loop: CASASGGFNYGYTF. For the CDR3, the DNA is TGTGCCAGCGCAAGTGGAGGTTTTAACTATGGCTACACCTTC.

This rearrangement joins TRBV19 to TRBJ2-7, with TRBD1 matching over 8 bases. The CDR3 extends over 14 amino acids. The germline CDR1 and CDR2 sequences are LNHDA and SQIVND (reference sequence). Trimming cost V 3 bases and J 3 bases; bases outside gene matches: 4. The CDR3 reads CASSIPGQGYEQYF. CDR3 nucleotides: TGTGCCAGTAGTATCCCTGGACAGGGCTACGAGCAGTACTTC.

This clone showed up just once. The genes are TRBV28 and TRBJ2-5, with D possibly matching TRBD1 (6 bases). The tail of the sequence fits TRBJ2-7 better, so the J call may be wrong. This CDR3 region has 13 residues. The germline V gene has CDR1 MDHEN and CDR2 SYDVKM. CDR3: CASRGHYSYEQYF. DNA for the CDR3: TGTGCCAGCAGGGGACACTACTCCTACGAGCAGTACTTC.

The chain joins TRBV5-1 to TRBJ1-4; D not resolved. Per the germline V gene, CDR1 is SGHRS and CDR2 is YFSETQ. The CDR3 consists of 14 residues. V gave up 4 bases and J gave up 8 bases, with 15 bases separating them. The CDR3 DNA sequence: TGCGCCAGCAGCAACGACCCTGCAGAGGAAAAACTGTTTTTT. Translation: CASSNDPAEEKLFF.

The chain recombines TRBV28 with TRBJ1-6; 10 nucleotides match TRBD1. The CDR3 has 16 amino acids. CDR1 is MDHEN and CDR2 is SYDVKM in the germline V gene. The V and J ends lost 5 bases and 10 bases, in that order; junction bases with no gene match: 11. The CDR3 sequence: CASSPAGTGVDSPLHF. As DNA, the CDR3 is TGTGCCAGCAGTCCCGCCGGGACAGGGGTCGACTCACCCCTCCACTTT.

The rearrangement links TRBV7-9 to TRBJ2-7; D unclear. In germline, CDR1 is SEHNR, CDR2 FQNEAQ (reference sequence). Trimming left V 2 bases short and J 6 bases short, with 11 bases between. The CDR3 spans 13 residues. CDR3 region: CASSLNTGSEQYF. DNA of the CDR3: TGTGCCAGCAGCTTAAATACTGGTTCCGAGCAGTACTTC.

The chain carries TRBV4-1 and TRBJ1-4; TRBD1 is a possible D gene (5 bases). V lost 7 bases to trimming and J lost 3 bases, with 15 bases between them. Germline V CDR1 and CDR2: MGHRA, YSYEKL. The CDR3 covers 15 residues. CDR3 amino acids: CASMPRIGANEKLFF. The CDR3 nucleotides are TGCGCCAGCATGCCCCGTATAGGGGCTAATGAAAAACTGTTTTTT.

J is TRBJ2-2 and V is TRBV11-3; D possibly corresponds to TRBD2 (5 bases). V was pared by 6 bases and J by 5 bases, with 7 bases between. This CDR3 contains 12 residues. Germline V lookup: CDR1 SGHNT, CDR2 YENEEA. The CDR3 protein is CASSSGTGELFF. The CDR3 region has the DNA TGTGCCAGCAGTTCGGGAACCGGGGAGCTGTTTTTT.

The gene calls are TRBV6-4 and TRBJ1-4; 12 bases map to TRBD1. Germline V lookup: CDR1 MRHNA, CDR2 SNTAGT. With V trimmed by 1 base and J by 2 bases, 2 bases remained unmatched. This CDR3 contains 17 residues. The chain's CDR3 is CASSDWDRGLTNEKLFF. The DNA of the CDR3 is TGTGCCAGCAGTGACTGGGACAGGGGGCTCACTAATGAAAAACTGTTTTTT.

This chain links TRBV18 with TRBJ1-4; weak D call: TRBD1 (6 bases). From germline, CDR1 is KGHSH and CDR2 LQKENI. The CDR3 covers 15 residues. The V and J ends lost 1 base and 8 bases respectively, with 14 bases between them. The DNA for the CDR3 is TGTGCCAGCTCACCACGGGGGGCGCGCAGCGAAAAACTGTTTTTT. Residues: CASSPRGARSEKLFF.

V is TRBV7-9 and J is TRBJ2-1, with 10 bases identical to TRBD2. Losses at the gene ends were 3 bases for V and 5 bases for J; bases not matched to a gene: 1. This CDR3 is built from 14 residues. Looked up from germline, CDR1 is SEHNR and CDR2 is FQNEAQ (reference sequence). The CDR3 loop is CASSLGLAHNEQFF. CDR3 sequence (DNA): TGTGCCAGCAGCTTGGGACTAGCGCACAATGAGCAGTTCTTC.

V is TRBV5-1 and J is TRBJ2-1; 7 bases agree with TRBD2. The length of the CDR3 is 15 residues. The trim removed 5 bases at V and 3 bases at J, leaving 8 bases unmatched. Germline V gene sequence: CDR1 SGHRS, CDR2 YFSETQ. For the CDR3, the DNA is TGCGCCAGCAGTGGGTTAGCGGGCGTCTACAATGAGCAGTTCTTC. Protein: CASSGLAGVYNEQFF.

The CDR3 DNA follows: TGTGCCAGCAGTGGGAGCCTAGCGGGAGTTTCGAAGACCCAGTACTTC. As protein: CASSGSLAGVSKTQYF. The J gene is TRBJ2-5, the V gene TRBV2, with TRBD2 identical over 10 bases. The CDR3 spans 16 residues. Germline V CDR1 and CDR2: SNHLY, FYNNEI. The V gene end was trimmed by 4 bases and the J gene end by 6 bases; junction bases not matched to a gene: 11.

The chain recombines TRBV28 with TRBJ2-1, with D possibly TRBD2 on 8 matching bases. The CDR3 contains 16 residues. V dropped 5 bases and J dropped 8 bases, with 22 bases sitting between them. Germline CDR1 is MDHEN and CDR2 is SYDVKM. The CDR3 sequence: CASSPLGRGLRDEQFF. The CDR3 DNA reads TGTGCCAGCAGTCCACTCGGGAGGGGGCTCAGGGATGAGCAGTTCTTC. Together with reference TRBV28 and TRBJ2-1, the CDR3 gives the full variable domain: DVKVTQSSRYLVKRTGEKVFLECVQDMDHENMFWYRQDPGLGLRLIYFSYDVKMKEKGDIPEGYSVSREKKERFSLILESASTNQTSMYLCASSPLGRGLRDEQFFGPGTRLTVL.

The chain recombines TRBV19 with TRBJ2-7, with 8 bases identical to TRBD1. Germline lookup yields CDR1 LNHDA and CDR2 SQIVND (reference sequence). V shed 0 bases and J 2 bases; nucleotides not matched to a gene: 6. The CDR3 length is 16 residues. Written as DNA, the CDR3 is TGTGCCAGTAGTATAGAGAACAGGGGGGTCACCTACGAGCAGTACTTC. This gives the protein CASSIENRGVTYEQYF.

The chain is built from TRBV27 and TRBJ2-6; TRBD2 agrees at 11 bases. V shed 5 bases, J shed 0 bases, and the junction held 9 bases outside the gene matches. The CDR3 is 19 residues long. Germline V gene data show CDR1 as MNHEY and CDR2 as SMNVEV (reference sequence). The CDR3 nucleotides read TGTGCCAGCAGTCCCATGGGACTAGCGGAGAGCTCTGGGGCCAACGTCCTGACTTTC. This codes for CASSPMGLAESSGANVLTF.

The count of this clone is one. The genes are TRBV28 and TRBJ1-1, with a weak D call TRBD1 (5 bases). The CDR3 is 15 amino acids. V lost 5 bases and J lost 5, with 18 bases in between. CDR1 is MDHEN and CDR2 is SYDVKM in the germline V gene. The CDR3 loop reads CASSETGRSRTEAFF. CDR3 in DNA: TGTGCCAGCAGTGAGACGGGACGGTCAAGAACTGAAGCTTTCTTT.

The chain employs TRBV30 and TRBJ2-5; D is possibly TRBD2 (5 bases). The germline V gene has CDR1 GTSNPN and CDR2 SVGIG (reference sequence). Trimming removed 4 bases from V and 0 bases from J, with 9 bases in between. The CDR3 loop spans 13 amino acids. The CDR3 DNA is TGTGCCTGGAAGGACTTACACCAAGAGACCCAGTACTTC. Protein: CAWKDLHQETQYF.

The chain combines TRBV9 with TRBJ2-3, with 11 positions matching TRBD2. This CDR3 region has 16 residues. Unmatched junction bases numbered 4, after V lost 2 bases and J lost 2 bases. Germline V gene sequence: CDR1 SGDLS, CDR2 YYNGEE. The CDR3 DNA follows: TGTGCCAGCAGCGTGGGACTAGCGGCATCCACAGATACGCAGTATTTT. Amino acids: CASSVGLAASTDTQYF.